The 19 T cell receptor beta chains in this list originate from one sample, sequenced in a study of CD8 T cell repertoires and HIV-1 epitope variants. Sequencing was performed with immunoSEQ multiplex PCR; in TCRdb, only in-frame clones are kept and a portion is missing. The sample holds several thousand clones, more than 50% seen once. Antigen specificity for these receptors is unknown. Sequenced sample: cultured CD8+ T cells derived from PBMCs. The receptors derive from a male donor with HIV.

This clone showed up just a few times. The rearrangement links TRBV10-1 to TRBJ2-7; 11 bases align to TRBD2. Per the germline V gene, CDR1 is WNHNN and CDR2 is SYGVQD (reference sequence). This CDR3 is built from 16 residues. The ends lost 0 bases at V and 3 bases at J; junction bases unmatched: 4. CDR3 bases: TGCGCCAGCAGTGAGTCGACTAGCGGGGATCACTACGAGCAGTACTTC. Translating it yields CASSESTSGDHYEQYF.

V is TRBV10-3 and J is TRBJ2-4, with D perhaps matching TRBD2 (6 bases). The CDR3 has 16 amino acids. Germline assignment: CDR1 ENHRY and CDR2 SYGVKD. V was pared by 0 bases and J by 4 bases, with 13 bases between. The CDR3 spells CAISESTGTAKNIQYF. The CDR3 DNA reads as TGTGCCATCAGTGAGTCGACCGGGACTGCTAAAAACATTCAGTACTTC.

By sample share, this clone is large. The V and J genes are TRBV28 and TRBJ1-2; D remains unclear. Germline lookup yields CDR1 MDHEN and CDR2 SYDVKM. V was shortened by 5 bases and J by 1 base, with 17 bases between the two germline ends. This CDR3 is built from 16 residues. The CDR3 nucleotides read TGTGCCAGCAGTCTCATGCCCCTGGACTATAACTATGGCTACACCTTC. It codes for CASSLMPLDYNYGYTF.

The rearrangement links TRBV27 to TRBJ2-5, with D tentatively TRBD1 (5 bases). The CDR3 loop spans 13 amino acids. Trimming cost V 8 bases and J 2 bases, with 12 bases left between them. CDR1 and CDR2 from the germline V gene are MNHEY and SMNVEV (reference sequence). CDR3 residues: CASRNRQQETQYF. DNA of the CDR3: TGTGCCAGCCGCAATCGACAGCAAGAGACCCAGTACTTC.

This chain uses TRBV11-1 with TRBJ2-1; TRBD2 matches at 10 bases. V gave up 0 bases and J gave up 7 bases; unmatched junction bases: 6. The V gene's germline CDR1 is SGHAT and CDR2 FQDESV (reference sequence). The CDR3 is 16 amino acids. This CDR3 reads CASSLAWVAGGNEQFF. CDR3 nucleotides: TGTGCCAGCAGCTTAGCGTGGGTAGCGGGAGGTAATGAGCAGTTCTTC.

This clone has a handful of counts. This chain joins TRBV13 and TRBJ2-2, with 10 bases aligning to TRBD2. CDR3 length equals 17 residues. Germline V gene lookup returns CDR1 PRHDT and CDR2 FYEKMQ (reference sequence). Trimming took 0 bases from V and 4 from J; bases not matched to a gene: 5. CDR3 amino acids: CASSLGWASGSTGELFF. CDR3 nucleotides: TGTGCCAGCAGCTTAGGTTGGGCTAGCGGGAGCACCGGGGAGCTGTTTTTT.

The chain links TRBV7-2 to TRBJ1-2; 8 bases fit TRBD1. Trimming removed 3 bases from V and 4 bases from J; junction bases left unmatched: 13. CDR1 is SGHTA and CDR2 is FQGNSA in the germline V gene. The CDR3 spans 17 residues. Here the CDR3 reads CASSFDRGRHSAYGYTF. The CDR3 DNA sequence: TGTGCCAGCAGCTTCGACAGGGGACGGCACTCAGCCTATGGCTACACCTTC. Full variable domain (outside the CDR3, taken from reference TRBV7-2 and TRBJ1-2): GAGVSQSPSNKVTEKGKDVELRCDPISGHTALYWYRQSLGQGLEFLIYFQGNSAPDKSGLPSDRFSAERTGGSVSTLTIQRTQQEDSAVYLCASSFDRGRHSAYGYTFGSGTRLTVV.

V usage is TRBV7-9 and J usage is TRBJ2-1; no clear D gene. The CDR3 spans 12 residues. CDR1 and CDR2 from the germline V gene are SEHNR and FQNEAQ (reference sequence). V was clipped by 5 bases and J by 7 bases, with 9 bases between them. In DNA form, the CDR3 reads TGTGCCAGCAGCCCCCTCTGGAATGAGCAGTTCTTC. It specifies CASSPLWNEQFF.

The chain has TRBV4-1 and TRBJ2-7, with a tentative D call TRBD1 (6 bases). The V end was cut by 0 bases, the J end by 2 bases, with 11 bases between. The CDR3 has 15 residues. Germline V gene data show CDR1 as MGHRA and CDR2 as YSYEKL. The DNA of the CDR3 is TGCGCCAGCAGCCAAGACTCGACAGGCGCCTACGAGCAGTACTTC. It specifies CASSQDSTGAYEQYF.

This clone was found a few times. Additional DNA sequences in this sample encode the identical CDR3. The chain is built from TRBV5-8 and TRBJ1-2; D gene uncertain. The V end was cut by 1 base, the J end by 2 bases, with 6 bases between. Germline loops: CDR1 SGHTS, CDR2 YDEGEE. CDR3 length equals 13 residues. The CDR3 loop reads CASSLLNNYGYTF. The CDR3 DNA sequence: TGTGCCAGCAGCTTGCTAAACAACTATGGCTACACCTTC.

This clone was counted only a few times. This chain links TRBV2 with TRBJ1-1, with 11 bases lining up with TRBD1. Looked up from germline, CDR1 is SNHLY and CDR2 is FYNNEI. There are 16 residues in the CDR3. The trim removed 4 bases at V and 0 bases at J, leaving 4 bases unmatched. The CDR3 spells CASSAGTGGMNTEAFF. The CDR3 bases are TGTGCCAGCAGTGCCGGGACAGGGGGAATGAACACTGAAGCTTTCTTT.

This clone was detected a few times. In DNA form, the CDR3 reads TGTGCCAGCAGTTTATCCCGGGACGGCACCTACGAGCAGTACTTC. It specifies CASSLSRDGTYEQYF. The chain recombines TRBV27 with TRBJ2-7; D assignment may be TRBD1 or TRBD2 (5 bases each). Germline CDR1 reads MNHEY; CDR2 reads SMNVEV (reference sequence). Trimming removed 0 bases from V and 2 bases from J, with 11 bases in between. CDR3 length: 15 amino acids.

V usage is TRBV4-2 and J usage is TRBJ2-7; tentatively, D is TRBD2 (6 bases). Germline CDR1 and CDR2: LGHNA and YNFKEQ. There are 17 residues in the CDR3. Trimming cost V 0 bases and J 3 bases, with 18 bases left between them. CDR3 DNA: TGTGCCAGCAGCCAAGATCCAGAAGGGGAGGTTGTCTACGAGCAGTACTTC. Its translation is CASSQDPEGEVVYEQYF.

This chain links TRBV28 with TRBJ2-2, with no clear D. Looked up from germline, CDR1 is MDHEN and CDR2 is SYDVKM. The CDR3 extends over 12 amino acids. Trimming pared 0 bases from V and 7 bases from J, leaving 3 bases between. The CDR3 sequence is CASSLWGGELFF. CDR3 in DNA: TGTGCCAGCAGTTTATGGGGCGGGGAGCTGTTTTTT.

This chain uses TRBV28 with TRBJ1-3; TRBD1 agrees at 8 bases. V was clipped by 6 bases and J by 0 bases; unmatched bases: 10. The germline V gene has CDR1 MDHEN and CDR2 SYDVKM. CDR3 length: 17 amino acids. CDR3 protein: CASSLQGQAFSGNTIYF. CDR3 bases: TGTGCCAGCAGCCTCCAGGGACAGGCCTTCTCTGGAAACACCATATATTTT. Combining the CDR3 with reference TRBV28 and TRBJ1-3 gives the whole variable domain DVKVTQSSRYLVKRTGEKVFLECVQDMDHENMFWYRQDPGLGLRLIYFSYDVKMKEKGDIPEGYSVSREKKERFSLILESASTNQTSMYLCASSLQGQAFSGNTIYFGEGSWLTVV.

The chain uses TRBV7-9 and TRBJ2-5, with a possible D match to TRBD1 (6 bases). CDR1 is SEHNR, CDR2 FQNEAQ, per germline (reference sequence). The CDR3 is 14 amino acids. V shed 1 base and J shed 5 bases, with 11 bases lying between them. The CDR3 region is CASSLVTGVETQYF. Written as DNA, the CDR3 is TGTGCCAGCAGCTTAGTGACAGGCGTGGAGACCCAGTACTTC.

This clone was seen a handful of times. The chain recombines TRBV29-1 with TRBJ2-2, with a possible D match to TRBD2 (5 bases). Trimming took off 0 bases at V and 2 bases at J, with 10 bases between the two ends. Germline loops: CDR1 SQVTM, CDR2 ANQGSEA. The CDR3 consists of 15 residues. CDR3 in amino acids: CSVEEAGLNTGELFF. As DNA, the CDR3 is TGCAGCGTTGAAGAGGCCGGACTCAACACCGGGGAGCTGTTTTTT.

CDR3 in amino acids: CASSHAVNTEAFF. The CDR3, as DNA: TGTGCCAGCAGCCACGCGGTGAACACTGAAGCTTTCTTT. The J gene is TRBJ1-1, the V gene TRBV6-5, with D uncertain. Trimming pared 6 bases from V and 0 bases from J, leaving 8 bases between. This CDR3 is 13 amino acids long. CDR1 and CDR2 (germline): MNHEY, SVGAGI.

On this clone: A read error may account for a junction end that differs from germline. The V call is TRBV19, the J call TRBJ1-5; possible D gene TRBD1, 6 bases. Germline CDR1 and CDR2: LNHDA and SQIVND (reference sequence). This CDR3 comprises 13 residues. The CDR3 coding sequence is TGTGCCACCAAGGGGGGTAGCTATCAGCCCCAGCATTTT. Residues: CATKGGSYQPQHF.